This T cell receptor beta chain was found in a study of T-cell reconstitution after alpha-beta-depleted transplantation in children. This clonotype was seen more than once but under ten times. Molecular barcoding with unique molecular identifiers was used for the TCRbeta library. TCRdb reprocessed the PCR reads with MiXCR, giving one entry per CDR3 protein. The sample gives roughly 400,000 distinct CDR3 sequences, about a fifth of which show up once; over 3.5% is in the top ten. Germline CDR1 and CDR2: MNHEY and SVGAGI. The CDR3 covers 16 residues. The ends lost 0 bases at V and 5 bases at J; junction bases unmatched: 7.

V gene TRBV6-5 combines with J gene TRBJ2-5; 9 bases align to TRBD1. The sample here was PBMCs from the stem cell graft donor, taken from the stem cell graft. This TCR was sampled from a human donor who donated a stem cell graft to a child with acute myeloid leukemia. For the CDR3, the DNA is TGTGCCAGCAGTTACTCGACTGGACAGGGGAGTGAGACCCAGTACTTC. As protein: CASSYSTGQGSETQYF.